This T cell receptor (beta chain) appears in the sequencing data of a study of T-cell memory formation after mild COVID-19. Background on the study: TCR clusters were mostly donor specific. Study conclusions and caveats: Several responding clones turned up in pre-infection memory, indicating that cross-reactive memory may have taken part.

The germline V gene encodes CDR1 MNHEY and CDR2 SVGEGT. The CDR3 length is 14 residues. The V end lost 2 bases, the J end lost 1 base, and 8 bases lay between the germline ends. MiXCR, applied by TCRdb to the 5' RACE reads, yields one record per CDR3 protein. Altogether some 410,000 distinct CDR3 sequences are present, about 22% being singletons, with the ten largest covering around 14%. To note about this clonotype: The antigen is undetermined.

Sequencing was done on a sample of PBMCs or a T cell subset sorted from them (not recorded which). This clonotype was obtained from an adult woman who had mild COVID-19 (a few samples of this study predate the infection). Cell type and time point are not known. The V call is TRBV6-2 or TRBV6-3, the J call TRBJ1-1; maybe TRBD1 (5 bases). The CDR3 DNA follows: TGTGCCAGCAGTTACCAGGGTTGGAACACTGAAGCTTTCTTT. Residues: CASSYQGWNTEAFF.